Shown below are 32 T cell receptor beta chains from a single sample sequenced in a study of cytomegalovirus exposure and HLA in healthy donors (TCRdb year 2017). To prepare the library, the immunoSEQ multiplex PCR assay was applied. For the multiplex PCR, a mixture combining 60 forward primers for TCR Vbeta segments and 13 reverse primers for TCR Jbeta segments was used. TCRdb mirrors the immuneACCESS table, restricted to in-frame sequences. Some clones are absent from its copies; in checked studies, under half trace to an unresolved V gene, and the reason for the others is unknown. The sample profile shows about 180,000 clones; 65% to 85% of them were found once. The ten largest clones take up 1.4% of the sample. Sequencing was performed on PBMCs. The receptors were gathered from a girl aged 10-17 years in good health and CMV-seropositive.

The V and J genes are TRBV19 and TRBJ2-3; D unresolved. From germline, CDR1 is LNHDA and CDR2 SQIVND (reference sequence). Deletions cut 1 base from V and 0 bases from J, with 5 bases between. This CDR3 has 14 amino acids. CDR3 coding DNA: TGTGCCAGTAGTATAGCGGAGAGCACAGATACGCAGTATTTT. Its protein is CASSIAESTDTQYF.

This clone was counted only a few times. This chain connects TRBV7-9 to TRBJ1-4, with 9 bases aligning to TRBD1. The CDR3 consists of 14 residues. Germline V gene data show CDR1 as SEHNR and CDR2 as FQNEAQ (reference sequence). J lost 8 bases, V lost 5 bases, and 6 bases had no gene match. The CDR3 here is CASSLGQGGEKLFF. The CDR3 DNA is TGTGCCAGCAGCCTGGGACAGGGTGGAGAAAAACTGTTTTTT.

The chain employs TRBV21-1 and TRBJ1-2; the DNA was not compared with TRBD1, the D call given in the table. TRBV21-1 is a pseudogene segment. This CDR3 comprises 17 residues. The CDR3 spells CASSNEGTGHANYGYTF. In DNA, the CDR3 is TGTGCCAGCAGCAATGAAGGGACAGGTCATGCTAACTATGGCTACACCTTC.

CDR3 sequence reads: CSVGPGPMTGGPGDTQYF. The CDR3 DNA reads as TGCAGCGTCGGACCGGGACCGATGACGGGAGGGCCAGGAGATACGCAGTATTTT. The chain has TRBV29-1 and TRBJ2-3, with 8 bases aligning to TRBD2. J was trimmed by 5 bases and V by 6 bases; bases with no gene match: 22. There are 18 residues in the CDR3. Germline V lookup: CDR1 SQVTM, CDR2 ANQGSEA.

The rearrangement joins TRBV7-9 to TRBJ2-2, with D perhaps matching TRBD1 (6 bases). Germline assignment: CDR1 SEHNR and CDR2 FQNEAQ (reference sequence). The ends were cut back, 1 base at V and 5 bases at J, with 11 bases in the middle. The CDR3 consists of 15 residues. CDR3 in amino acids: CASSLGPQGTGELFF. As DNA, the CDR3 is TGTGCCAGCAGCTTAGGTCCACAGGGTACCGGGGAGCTGTTTTTT.

The chain has TRBV5-8 and TRBJ2-7; 7 bases agree with TRBD1. The ends lost 6 bases at V and 5 bases at J; junction bases unmatched: 5. Germline V gene sequence: CDR1 SGHTS, CDR2 YDEGEE. The CDR3 runs 12 residues. The CDR3 protein is CASNLDRDEQYF. CDR3 nucleotides: TGTGCCAGCAACCTAGACAGGGACGAGCAGTACTTC.

The rearrangement uses TRBV6-1 and TRBJ2-7; D is possibly TRBD1 (5 bases). The germline V gene encodes CDR1 MNHNS and CDR2 SASEGT. Trimming took off 7 bases at V and 2 bases at J, with 12 bases between the two ends. The CDR3 contains 13 residues. The CDR3 sequence: CASTPRGPYEQYF. CDR3 DNA: TGTGCCAGCACCCCAAGGGGCCCCTACGAGCAGTACTTC.

This clone is a singleton in its sample. This chain connects TRBV14 to TRBJ2-1; 10 bases agree with TRBD2. Unmatched junction bases numbered 7, after V lost 1 base and J lost 7 bases. The CDR3 has 16 residues. Germline V CDR1 and CDR2: SGHDN, FVKESK. The CDR3 DNA sequence: TGTGCCAGCAGCCAAGTAAAGCGGGAGGGCCTTAATGAGCAGTTCTTC. Translation: CASSQVKREGLNEQFF.

The chain couples TRBV5-6 to TRBJ1-1; D may be TRBD1 (6 bases). This CDR3 comprises 14 residues. Germline values: CDR1 SGHDT, CDR2 YYEEEE. The V end lost 0 bases, the J end lost 3 bases, and 9 bases lay between the germline ends. CDR3: CASSLDQGYTEAFF. For the CDR3, the DNA is TGTGCCAGCAGCTTGGATCAGGGGTACACTGAAGCTTTCTTT.

This clone was observed a handful of times. The J gene is TRBJ1-4, the V gene TRBV6-4; 9 bases line up with TRBD1. Losses at the gene ends were 9 bases for V and 3 bases for J; bases not matched to a gene: 8. Germline CDR1 MRHNA, CDR2 SNTAGT. CDR3 length: 15 amino acids. CDR3 residues: CASSRQGEPNEKLFF. CDR3 nucleotide sequence: TGTGCCAGTTCCAGACAGGGGGAGCCTAATGAAAAACTGTTTTTT.

The chain links TRBV1 to TRBJ2-1; TRBD2 reflects the table's D call only, with no check against the DNA. TRBV1 is a recognized pseudogene. The CDR3 has 17 residues. This CDR3 reads CTSSQDRRGRDYNEQFF. The CDR3 DNA is TGCACCAGCAGCCAAGATAGGAGGGGGAGGGACTACAATGAGCAGTTCTTC.

The V gene is TRBV5-1, the J gene TRBJ1-2; D call uncertain. The CDR3 has 15 amino acids. The germline V and J ends were trimmed by 6 bases and 2 bases, with 17 bases remaining between them. The germline gives CDR1 SGHRS, CDR2 YFSETQ. The chain's CDR3 is CASKMGRSENYGYTF. The CDR3 DNA reads as TGCGCCAGCAAGATGGGCAGGTCCGAAAACTATGGCTACACCTTC.

This clone was detected only once. The chain is built from TRBV6-6 and TRBJ1-1; D remains unclear. The ends were cut back, 0 bases at V and 0 bases at J, with 5 bases in the middle. Germline V gene sequence: CDR1 MNHNY, CDR2 SVGAGI (reference sequence). The CDR3 sequence is 14 residues long. The CDR3 region is CASSYSQMNTEAFF. CDR3 DNA: TGTGCCAGCAGTTACTCACAGATGAACACTGAAGCTTTCTTT.

This clone occurred a few times. J is TRBJ2-3 and V is TRBV27, with 7 nucleotides matching TRBD2. The ends lost 2 bases at V and 5 bases at J; junction bases unmatched: 7. The germline CDR1 and CDR2 sequences are MNHEY and SMNVEV (reference sequence). The CDR3 is made up of 15 amino acids. The CDR3 coding sequence is TGTGCCAGCAGTTTAGGGGCGGGAGAAAGAGATACGCAGTATTTT. Translating it yields CASSLGAGERDTQYF.

This clone was detected only a few times. The rearrangement links TRBV6-5 to TRBJ2-7, with 7 bases matching TRBD1. The CDR3 extends over 15 amino acids. CDR1 is MNHEY, CDR2 SVGAGI, per germline. Trimming removed 6 bases from V and 0 bases from J; junction bases left unmatched: 8. CDR3: CASRDTGVSSYEQYF. CDR3 sequence (DNA): TGTGCCAGCAGAGATACAGGGGTAAGCTCCTACGAGCAGTACTTC.

CDR3: CASSERGTPDQETQYF. CDR3 sequence (DNA): TGTGCCAGCAGTGAAAGGGGCACTCCCGACCAAGAGACCCAGTACTTC. V usage is TRBV2 and J usage is TRBJ2-5; D perhaps matches TRBD1 (5 bases). The germline V and J ends were trimmed by 2 bases and 0 bases, with 13 bases remaining between them. Germline loops: CDR1 SNHLY, CDR2 FYNNEI. The CDR3 runs to 16 residues. Full variable domain (missing parts from reference TRBV2 and TRBJ2-5): EPEVTQTPSHQVTQMGQEVILRCVPISNHLYFYWYRQILGQKVEFLVSFYNNEISEKSEIFDDQFSVERPDGSNFTLKIRSTKLEDSAMYFCASSERGTPDQETQYFGPGTRLLVL.

This sequence joins TRBV5-1 and TRBJ1-1, with 7 positions matching TRBD1. CDR3 size: 17 residues. Germline lookup yields CDR1 SGHRS and CDR2 YFSETQ. V lost 4 bases to trimming and J lost 3 bases; unmatched junction nucleotides: 15. The CDR3 DNA sequence: TGCGCCAGCAGCACGCTGGCGGTCGACAGGGCGTACACTGAAGCTTTCTTT. Its protein is CASSTLAVDRAYTEAFF.

This chain joins TRBV7-2 and TRBJ2-5; tentatively, D is TRBD2 (5 bases). CDR3 length: 14 residues. With 5 bases removed from V and 2 bases from J, the gap between germline ends came to 12 bases. Germline V gene lookup returns CDR1 SGHTA and CDR2 FQGNSA. The CDR3 DNA follows: TGTGCCAGCAGCCCCGGAGGTAATCAAGAGACCCAGTACTTC. Protein product: CASSPGGNQETQYF.

The chain joins TRBV4-3 to TRBJ1-4, with D unresolved. The germline V and J ends were trimmed by 1 base and 7 bases, with 19 bases remaining between them. CDR3 size: 17 residues. CDR1 and CDR2 from the germline V gene are LGHNA and YSLEER. CDR3 nucleotide sequence: TGCGCCAGCAGCCAAGCGTGGATTGGGAGGAGTAGTGAAAAACTGTTTTTT. Amino acids: CASSQAWIGRSSEKLFF.

This clone appeared once. At one of its ends the junction is not consistent with the germline gene, which may arise from a read error. The gene calls are TRBV5-1 and TRBJ2-7, with TRBD2 as a possible D gene (6 bases). The CDR3 spans 15 residues. Per the germline V gene, CDR1 is SGHRS and CDR2 is YFSETQ. CDR3 sequence (DNA): TGCGCCAGCAGCGGGGGTCGGGACTCCTCCGACGAGCAGTACTTC. It encodes CASSGGRDSSDEQYF.

The genes are TRBV19 and TRBJ2-1; possibly TRBD1 for D (5 bases). V dropped 3 bases and J dropped 7 bases, with 16 bases sitting between them. The CDR3 consists of 15 residues. In germline, CDR1 is LNHDA, CDR2 SQIVND (reference sequence). CDR3 region: CASSITTALENEQFF. CDR3 in DNA: TGTGCCAGTAGTATCACGACAGCCCTTGAAAATGAGCAGTTCTTC.

The chain links TRBV25-1 to TRBJ2-2; D perhaps matches TRBD2 (6 bases). V was cut by 2 bases and J by 6 bases, with 7 bases left in between. The germline V gene has CDR1 MGHDK and CDR2 SYGVNS. This CDR3 has 13 residues. The CDR3 sequence is CASSERRAGELFF. CDR3 DNA: TGTGCCAGCAGTGAACGGAGGGCCGGGGAGCTGTTTTTT.

This sequence joins TRBV5-6 and TRBJ2-5; D uncertain. The assigned J gene may be wrong: the sequence end matches TRBJ2-7 better. The germline gives CDR1 SGHDT, CDR2 YYEEEE. The CDR3 consists of 12 residues. The CDR3 DNA is TGTGCCAGCAGTGACTCTTCCTACGAGCAGTACTTC. Amino acids: CASSDSSYEQYF.

The gene calls are TRBV30 and TRBJ2-1; D might be TRBD2 (6 bases). The length of the CDR3 is 14 residues. The ends were cut back, 4 bases at V and 9 bases at J, with 19 bases in the middle. Germline assignment: CDR1 GTSNPN and CDR2 SVGIG (reference sequence). The CDR3 coding sequence is TGTGCCTGGAAGGGTGCACGGGAGTTAAGTGAGCAGTTCTTC. Its protein product is CAWKGARELSEQFF.

This chain links TRBV13 with TRBJ1-1, with no clear D. Germline V lookup: CDR1 PRHDT, CDR2 FYEKMQ (reference sequence). Trimming left V 7 bases short and J 6 bases short, with 12 bases between. This CDR3 is 12 amino acids long. The CDR3 spells CASNSGPAEAFF. The CDR3 coding sequence is TGTGCCAGCAACTCAGGTCCCGCTGAAGCTTTCTTT. The complete variable domain, with remaining parts taken from reference TRBV13 and TRBJ1-1, reads AAGVIQSPRHLIKEKRETATLKCYPIPRHDTVYWYQQGPGQDPQFLISFYEKMQSDKGSIPDRFSAQQFSDYHSELNMSSLELGDSALYFCASNSGPAEAFFGQGTRLTVV.

The V call is TRBV10-3, the J call TRBJ2-1; 13 positions match TRBD2. The V segment lost 11 bases and the J segment 0 bases; nucleotides outside the gene matches: 7. This CDR3 is 16 amino acids long. Germline CDR1 ENHRY, CDR2 SYGVKD. The DNA of the CDR3 is TGTGCCGCGGGGACTAGCGGGGACAGCTCCTACAATGAGCAGTTCTTC. Translated: CAAGTSGDSSYNEQFF.

The chain links TRBV6-5 to TRBJ2-1, with 7 nucleotides matching TRBD2. Germline trimming cut 6 bases from V and 7 bases from J; bases unmatched to any gene: 9. Germline assignment: CDR1 MNHEY and CDR2 SVGAGI. The CDR3 covers 14 residues. The CDR3 sequence is CASRRGEGMNEQFF. CDR3 DNA sequence: TGTGCCAGCAGACGGGGGGAGGGAATGAATGAGCAGTTCTTC.

A few counts support this clone. V usage is TRBV6-5 and J usage is TRBJ2-3; TRBD1 might be the D (6 bases). Per the germline V gene, CDR1 is MNHEY and CDR2 is SVGAGI. The CDR3 is 13 residues long. Deletions cut 4 bases from V and 3 bases from J, with 8 bases between. CDR3 region: CASSSGATDTQYF. The CDR3 coding sequence is TGTGCCAGCAGTTCAGGGGCAACAGATACGCAGTATTTT.

This chain links TRBV25-1 with TRBJ2-7, with D unclear. Trimming removed 3 bases at V and 3 bases at J, with 12 bases between. Germline V gene data show CDR1 as MGHDK and CDR2 as SYGVNS. The CDR3 sequence is 14 residues long. The CDR3 here is CASSDSRLDYEQYF. The DNA for the CDR3 is TGTGCCAGCAGTGATTCCAGGTTAGACTACGAGCAGTACTTC.

This clone has a single count. The chain joins TRBV5-1 to TRBJ1-1, with a tentative D call TRBD1 (6 bases). Trimming removed 0 bases from V and 0 bases from J, with 12 bases in between. Germline CDR1 reads SGHRS; CDR2 reads YFSETQ. There are 16 residues in the CDR3. The CDR3 DNA follows: TGCGCCAGCAGCTTGGCGAGGGGGACCATGAACACTGAAGCTTTCTTT. It encodes CASSLARGTMNTEAFF.

The rearrangement links TRBV4-2 to TRBJ1-3; TRBD1 agrees at 10 bases. CDR1 LGHNA and CDR2 YNFKEQ come from the germline V gene. This CDR3 is built from 14 residues. V trimming: 3 bases; J trimming: 5 bases; junction bases outside the gene matches: 1. The CDR3 DNA sequence: TGTGCCAGCAGCCAGGGACAGGGGCGAAACACCATATATTTT. Its protein product is CASSQGQGRNTIYF.

The chain employs TRBV5-6 and TRBJ2-1; 10 bases match TRBD2. With V trimmed by 0 bases and J by 0 bases, 6 bases remained unmatched. There are 18 residues in the CDR3. Germline V lookup: CDR1 SGHDT, CDR2 YYEEEE. CDR3 loop: CASSLELAGRGSYNEQFF. CDR3 bases: TGTGCCAGCAGCTTGGAACTAGCGGGAAGAGGCTCCTACAATGAGCAGTTCTTC.